This entry describes one T cell receptor beta chain. The source of the sample is a study of shared clonotypes between healthy human individuals. TCRdb keeps only in-frame clones here, not all; method: immunoSEQ multiplex PCR. There are around 440,000 clones in the sample; approximately 71% occur only once, and about 11% lies in the top ten. The sequenced material came from PBMCs. This sequence originates from a woman in her forties in good health. Some clones in this sample may be carry-over from other donors' samples.

CDR3 sequence reads: CASSLMDVINEQFF. CDR3 nucleotide sequence: TGTGCCAGCAGCTTAATGGACGTCATTAATGAGCAGTTCTTC. The J gene is TRBJ2-1, the V gene TRBV7-2; unclear D gene. CDR3 length equals 14 residues. Deletions cut 2 bases from V and 7 bases from J, with 12 bases between. Germline assignment: CDR1 SGHTA and CDR2 FQGNSA.